The 5 T cell receptor beta chains below were found in one sample sequenced in a study of human T cells and chemical hapten exposure. Time point: patch test 1, 2 weeks after DPC sensitization. Treatment in this sample: therapeutic diphenylcyclopropenone sensitization with weekly scalp DPC. MiXCR was run by TCRdb on the RACE reads, yielding one entry per CDR3 protein. The sample contains fewer than 200,000 distinct CDR3 sequences, around 22% of which appear only once. The sequencing here drew on whole blood, taken in connection with sensitization to the hapten diphenylcyclopropenone (DPC). All receptors derive from a woman aged 50 to 60 with alopecia areata. Some clones in this sample may be carry-over from other donors' samples.

Ten or more counts support this clonotype. This chain links TRBV5-4 with TRBJ2-1, with D tentatively TRBD2 (5 bases). The germline V and J ends were trimmed by 0 bases and 1 base, with 11 bases remaining between them. The CDR3 has 16 residues. Germline CDR1 is SGHNT and CDR2 is YYREEE (reference sequence). The DNA for the CDR3 is TGTGCCAGCAGCTTGGGTGGGAGTGGATCCTACAATGAGCAGTTCTTC. Its translation: CASSLGGSGSYNEQFF. The full variable domain, its missing parts supplied by reference TRBV5-4 and TRBJ2-1, is ETGVTQSPTHLIKTRGQQVTLRCSSQSGHNTVSWYQQALGQGPQFIFQYYREEENGRGNFPPRFSGLQFPNYSSELNVNALELDDSALYLCASSLGGSGSYNEQFFGPGTRLTVL.

The table lists this clonotype with a few counts. V and J are TRBV5-1 and TRBJ2-7; unclear D gene. The CDR3 has 15 residues. V gave up 0 bases and J gave up 3 bases, with 13 bases separating them. Germline assignment: CDR1 SGHRS and CDR2 YFSETQ. The chain's CDR3 is CASSLGTARYYEQYF. CDR3 bases: TGCGCCAGCAGCTTGGGGACGGCCCGGTACTACGAGCAGTACTTC.

This clonotype was picked up a small number of times. The chain carries TRBV7-2 and TRBJ1-1; TRBD1 matches 7 bases. V was pared by 2 bases and J by 2 bases, with 2 bases of the junction left unmatched. CDR3 length: 14 amino acids. CDR1 and CDR2 from the germline V gene are SGHTA and FQGNSA. The CDR3 sequence: CASSLNRGNTEAFF. The CDR3, as DNA: TGTGCCAGCAGCTTAAACAGGGGTAACACTGAAGCTTTCTTT.

The rearrangement links TRBV15 to TRBJ1-5; a possible D gene is TRBD1 (5 bases). Germline CDR1 reads LNHNV; CDR2 reads YYDKDF (reference sequence). This CDR3 is 15 amino acids long. Trimming left V 1 base short and J 4 bases short, with 11 bases between. The CDR3 region is CATSRAGKGNQPQHF. The CDR3 DNA follows: TGTGCCACCAGCAGAGCAGGGAAGGGGAATCAGCCCCAGCATTTT.

This chain links TRBV29-1 with TRBJ2-2; the D is unclear. Germline assignment: CDR1 SQVTM and CDR2 ANQGSEA. This CDR3 is 12 amino acids long. Between the trimmed V and J ends, which lost 8 bases and 4 bases, there was a span of 11 bases. CDR3 nucleotides: TGCAGCCCCTGCCCTCGCACCGGGGAGCTGTTTTTT. It specifies CSPCPRTGELFF.